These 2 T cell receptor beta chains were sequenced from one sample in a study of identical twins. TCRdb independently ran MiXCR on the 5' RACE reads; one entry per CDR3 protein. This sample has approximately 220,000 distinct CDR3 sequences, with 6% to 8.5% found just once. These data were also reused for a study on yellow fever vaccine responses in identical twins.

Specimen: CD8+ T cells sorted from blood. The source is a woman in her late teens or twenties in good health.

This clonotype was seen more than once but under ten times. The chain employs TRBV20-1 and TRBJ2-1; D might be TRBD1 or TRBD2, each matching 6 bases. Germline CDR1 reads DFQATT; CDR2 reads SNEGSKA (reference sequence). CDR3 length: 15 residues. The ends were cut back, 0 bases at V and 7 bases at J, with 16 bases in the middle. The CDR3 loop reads CSARDPGGGLNEQFF. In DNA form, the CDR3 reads TGCAGTGCTAGAGATCCAGGAGGGGGGCTTAATGAGCAGTTCTTC.

CDR3 in amino acids: CASSRKRSETQYF. DNA for the CDR3: TGCGCCAGCAGCCGAAAAAGGAGCGAGACCCAGTACTTC. The chain is built from TRBV4-1 and TRBJ2-5; no reliable D call. Trimming cost V 4 bases and J 5 bases, with 11 bases left between them. This CDR3 has 13 residues. The germline CDR1 and CDR2 sequences are MGHRA and YSYEKL.